Below, 18 T cell receptor beta chains from the same sample are listed, as sequenced in a study of blood T cell repertoires in COVID-19. Sequencing used immunoSEQ multiplex PCR; TCRdb keeps in-frame clones, though not all of them. The sample carries approximately 180,000 clones, nearly 90% recorded once. The material sequenced was peripheral blood. The receptors were sampled from a man aged 60 to 69 with active or convalescent COVID-19.

The J gene is TRBJ2-7, the V gene TRBV2; D unclear. Trimming took 2 bases from V and 2 from J, leaving 7 bases between them. The CDR3 contains 13 residues. The germline V gene has CDR1 SNHLY and CDR2 FYNNEI. DNA for the CDR3: TGTGCCAGCAGTGAAAGCCCCGCCTACGAGCAGTACTTC. This gives the protein CASSESPAYEQYF.

The chain uses TRBV29-1 and TRBJ2-3, with 7 positions matching TRBD1. Germline lookup yields CDR1 SQVTM and CDR2 ANQGSEA. The CDR3 consists of 14 residues. Losses at the gene ends were 7 bases for V and 1 base for J; bases not matched to a gene: 8. This CDR3 reads CSGRQGEGTDTQYF. For the CDR3, the DNA is TGCAGCGGCCGACAGGGTGAGGGCACAGATACGCAGTATTTT.

The chain links TRBV18 to TRBJ2-2; perhaps TRBD1 as D (6 bases). Trimming left V 2 bases short and J 5 bases short, with 12 bases between. This CDR3 spans 15 amino acids. CDR1 is KGHSH, CDR2 LQKENI, per germline. CDR3 protein: CASSPTGIRTGELFF. DNA for the CDR3: TGTGCCAGCTCACCAACAGGGATTCGGACCGGGGAGCTGTTTTTT.

The V gene is TRBV3-1 (or the pseudogene TRBV3-2), the J gene TRBJ2-1; 14 nucleotides match TRBD2. Unmatched junction bases numbered 9, after V lost 7 bases and J lost 4 bases. This CDR3 comprises 17 residues. Germline V gene sequence: CDR1 LGHDT, CDR2 YNNKEL (reference sequence). As DNA, the CDR3 is TGTGCCAGCATCCTCGGACTAGCGGGGGGACATTACAATGAGCAGTTCTTC. Its translation is CASILGLAGGHYNEQFF.

The chain couples TRBV12-3 or TRBV12-4 to TRBJ1-1; perhaps TRBD1 as D (5 bases). With 6 bases removed from V and 6 bases from J, the gap between germline ends came to 11 bases. The CDR3 is 12 amino acids. This CDR3 is CASSNRQSEAFF. The CDR3 region has the DNA TGTGCCAGCAGCAATAGACAGTCTGAAGCTTTCTTT.

This sequence joins TRBV30 and TRBJ1-4, with TRBD1 matching 9 bases. The V gene end was trimmed by 5 bases and the J gene end by 4 bases; junction bases not matched to a gene: 8. CDR1 is GTSNPN and CDR2 is SVGIG in the germline V gene (reference sequence). The CDR3 runs to 15 residues. The CDR3 nucleotides read TGTGCCTGGTCACCCGGACAGGGGCGTAATGAAAAACTGTTTTTT. It codes for CAWSPGQGRNEKLFF.

The chain carries TRBV18 and TRBJ2-1; 12 bases line up with TRBD2. The CDR3 extends over 21 amino acids. V lost 3 bases, J lost 0 bases, and 15 bases stayed unmatched. Germline-derived CDR1 and CDR2 are KGHSH and LQKENI. The CDR3 sequence is CASSPLLVSSGGASSYNEQFF. The CDR3 DNA follows: TGTGCCAGCTCACCCCTTTTAGTATCTAGCGGGGGGGCGAGCTCCTACAATGAGCAGTTCTTC.

This chain joins TRBV18 and TRBJ1-5; 12 bases fit TRBD1. The germline V gene encodes CDR1 KGHSH and CDR2 LQKENI. Trimming cost V 4 bases and J 4 bases; bases outside gene matches: 11. The CDR3 contains 18 residues. The CDR3 reads CASSLGTGGRWRNQPQHF. The CDR3 region has the DNA TGTGCCAGCTCACTCGGGACAGGGGGCAGGTGGAGGAATCAGCCCCAGCATTTT.

This rearrangement joins TRBV7-2 to TRBJ2-1, with TRBD2 matching over 10 bases. Germline V lookup: CDR1 SGHTA, CDR2 FQGNSA. The CDR3 contains 16 residues. After removal of 4 bases from V and 5 bases from J, the junction contained 8 bases not matched to a gene. The CDR3 here is CASSSTLAGSHNEQFF. Here the CDR3 DNA reads TGTGCCAGCAGCTCCACACTAGCGGGGTCCCACAATGAGCAGTTCTTC.

This clone has a count of ten or more. The CDR3 loop is CASSLGLLDTNYGYTF. DNA for the CDR3: TGCGCCAGCAGCTTGGGTCTCTTAGATACTAACTATGGCTACACCTTC. The chain employs TRBV5-1 and TRBJ1-2; the D is unclear. The V gene lost 0 bases and the J gene lost 0 bases, with 12 bases spanning the gap. Germline loops: CDR1 SGHRS, CDR2 YFSETQ. The CDR3 is 16 amino acids.

This rearrangement joins TRBV5-4 to TRBJ1-1, with a possible D match to TRBD1 (6 bases). Deletions cut 3 bases from V and 7 bases from J, with 19 bases between. This CDR3 spans 15 amino acids. Germline lookup yields CDR1 SGHNT and CDR2 YYREEE (reference sequence). CDR3 sequence reads: CASSSVTGGYGEAFF. For the CDR3, the DNA is TGTGCCAGCAGCTCCGTAACGGGGGGCTATGGTGAAGCTTTCTTT.

This chain links TRBV9 with TRBJ1-2; D is unresolved. Germline assignment: CDR1 SGDLS and CDR2 YYNGEE. Trimming removed 1 base at V and 4 bases at J, with 8 bases between. The CDR3 extends over 13 amino acids. The CDR3 loop reads CASSVTGAYGYTF. The DNA for the CDR3 is TGTGCCAGCAGCGTAACCGGTGCCTATGGCTACACCTTC.

This clone was found a few times. The genes are TRBV13 and TRBJ1-4, with D possibly TRBD1 on 6 matching bases. Trimming removed 7 bases from V and 8 bases from J, with 14 bases in between. CDR1 is PRHDT and CDR2 is FYEKMQ in the germline V gene (reference sequence). The CDR3 length is 13 residues. CDR3 DNA sequence: TGTGCCAGCAACAGGAGGCAGGGGGAAAAACTGTTTTTT. This encodes CASNRRQGEKLFF.

The chain has TRBV3-1 (or the pseudogene TRBV3-2) and TRBJ2-2; 7 bases match TRBD2. Trimming cost V 0 bases and J 7 bases; bases outside gene matches: 5. The CDR3 is 15 residues long. Germline V gives CDR1 LGHDT, CDR2 YNNKEL (reference sequence). Here the CDR3 reads CASSQDGGGGGELFF. The DNA of the CDR3 is TGTGCCAGCAGCCAAGACGGCGGGGGAGGCGGGGAGCTGTTTTTT.

The rearrangement uses TRBV18 and TRBJ1-1, with D perhaps TRBD1 (6 bases). Germline V lookup: CDR1 KGHSH, CDR2 LQKENI. This CDR3 is 14 amino acids long. Trimming removed 4 bases at V and 8 bases at J, with 17 bases between. In DNA, the CDR3 is TGTGCCAGCTCACTGTTAACGGGGGGCGCGGAAGCTTTCTTT. The encoded protein is CASSLLTGGAEAFF.

V is TRBV9 and J is TRBJ2-3, with D perhaps matching TRBD2 (7 bases). The CDR3 has 16 amino acids. Germline V gene sequence: CDR1 SGDLS, CDR2 YYNGEE. Deletions cut 0 bases from V and 7 bases from J, with 18 bases between. The CDR3 DNA sequence: TGTGCCAGCAGCGTAGTGGGTTTCGGGGGGCTGTATACGCAGTATTTT. Protein: CASSVVGFGGLYTQYF. The full variable domain, completed using reference TRBV9 and TRBJ2-3, is DSGVTQTPKHLITATGQRVTLRCSPRSGDLSVYWYQQSLDQGLQFLIQYYNGEERAKGNILERFSAQQFPDLHSELNLSSLELGDSALYFCASSVVGFGGLYTQYFGPGTRLTVL.

Comment on this clone: Other DNA sequences from this sample encode an identical CDR3 as well. This chain joins TRBV6-1 and TRBJ1-2; D gene ambiguous. The CDR3 extends over 13 amino acids. V was trimmed by 2 bases and J by 2 bases, leaving 6 bases between them. Germline V gene lookup returns CDR1 MNHNS and CDR2 SASEGT. CDR3 amino acids: CASSESGNYGYTF. In nucleotides, the CDR3 is TGTGCCAGCAGTGAATCGGGGAACTATGGCTACACCTTC.

This chain joins TRBV5-8 and TRBJ2-2, with 7 positions matching TRBD1. From germline, CDR1 is SGHTS and CDR2 YDEGEE. CDR3 length equals 16 residues. The V gene end was trimmed by 4 bases and the J gene end by 6 bases; junction bases not matched to a gene: 12. CDR3 sequence: CASSPTTTGMAGELFF. The CDR3 DNA reads as TGTGCCAGCAGCCCCACGACGACAGGGATGGCCGGGGAGCTGTTTTTT.